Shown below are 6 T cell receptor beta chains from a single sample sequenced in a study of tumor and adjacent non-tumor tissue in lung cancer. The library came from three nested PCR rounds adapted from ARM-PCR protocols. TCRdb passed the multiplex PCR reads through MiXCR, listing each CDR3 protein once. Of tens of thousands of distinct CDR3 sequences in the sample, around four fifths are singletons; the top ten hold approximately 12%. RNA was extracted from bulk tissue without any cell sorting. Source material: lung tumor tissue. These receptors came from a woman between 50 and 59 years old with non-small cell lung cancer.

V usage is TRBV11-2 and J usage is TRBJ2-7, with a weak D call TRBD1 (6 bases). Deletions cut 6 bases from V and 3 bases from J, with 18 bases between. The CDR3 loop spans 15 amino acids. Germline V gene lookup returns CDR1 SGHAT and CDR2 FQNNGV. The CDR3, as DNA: TGTGCCAGCAGGACCGGGACACGGCGCAGCTACGAGCAGTACTTC. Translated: CASRTGTRRSYEQYF.

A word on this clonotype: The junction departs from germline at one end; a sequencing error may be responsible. The CDR3 here is CACSLDRGNSLLHF. The CDR3 coding sequence is TGTGCATGCAGCTTAGACAGGGGTAATTCACTCCTCCACTTT. The chain recombines TRBV11-2 with TRBJ1-6; 8 positions agree with TRBD1. The length of the CDR3 is 14 residues. In germline, CDR1 is SGHAT, CDR2 FQNNGV.

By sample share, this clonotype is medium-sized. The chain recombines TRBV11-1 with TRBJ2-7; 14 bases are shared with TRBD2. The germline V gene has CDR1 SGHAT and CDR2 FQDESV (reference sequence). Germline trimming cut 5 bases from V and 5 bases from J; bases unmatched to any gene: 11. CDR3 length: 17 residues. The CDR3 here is CASSPGTSGSFFDEQYF. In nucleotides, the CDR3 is TGTGCCAGCAGCCCGGGGACTAGCGGGAGTTTTTTCGACGAGCAGTACTTC.

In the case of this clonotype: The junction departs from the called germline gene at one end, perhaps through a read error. The CDR3 bases are TGTGTCAGCAGTTATAACAGGGATTATGACTACACCTTC. Translation: CVSSYNRDYDYTF. The chain employs TRBV6-6 and TRBJ1-2, with D perhaps TRBD1 (6 bases). Germline V lookup: CDR1 MNHNY, CDR2 SVGAGI (reference sequence). CDR3 length equals 13 residues.

CDR3 amino acids: CAITPDPGPPNEQYF. CDR3 bases: TGTGCCATCACCCCAGACCCAGGGCCCCCTAACGAGCAGTACTTC. The V and J genes are TRBV10-3 and TRBJ2-7, with a possible D match to TRBD1 (5 bases). V dropped 7 bases and J dropped 5 bases, with 21 bases sitting between them. Germline loops: CDR1 ENHRY, CDR2 SYGVKD. The CDR3 totals 15 residues.

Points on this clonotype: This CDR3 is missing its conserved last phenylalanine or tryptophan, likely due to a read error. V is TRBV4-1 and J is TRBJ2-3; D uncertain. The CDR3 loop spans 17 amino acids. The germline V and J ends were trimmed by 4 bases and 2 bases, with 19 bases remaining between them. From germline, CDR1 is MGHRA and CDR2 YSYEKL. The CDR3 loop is CASSPGPLAALTDTQYY. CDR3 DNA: TGCGCCAGCAGCCCCGGCCCCTTAGCTGCTCTCACAGATACGCAGTATTAT.